This TCR beta chain is drawn from a study of blood T cell repertoires in COVID-19. In the study overall: The samples span acute and convalescent COVID-19 from the United States, Italy and Spain. PBMCs, B-cell-depleted T cells, or T cells provided the cDNA or gDNA that made up the material.

Individuals drawn from approximately 22 US areas were about 18 to 95 years old. In the original workflow: Using reference gene primer amplification, nucleated cell counts were estimated. Produced via immunoSEQ multiplex PCR; TCRdb's table is partial and in-frame only. V and J calls plus clone size are reproduced from that table; the DNA served to infer D and trimming. The profile shows a few hundred thousand clones, about four fifths of them singletons. Trimming stripped 0 bases from V and 1 base from J, with 9 bases between. Per germline, CDR1 SEHNR and CDR2 FQNEAQ (reference sequence). The CDR3 consists of 15 residues.

The gene calls are TRBV7-9 and TRBJ1-1; perhaps TRBD1 as D (6 bases). This receptor was taken from a woman between 40 and 55 years old with acute COVID-19. Source material: PBMCs or T cells enriched from blood (not recorded which). CDR3 sequence: CASSLASRGNTEAFF. In nucleotides, the CDR3 is TGTGCCAGCAGCTTAGCATCCAGGGGGAACACTGAAGCTTTCTTT.